This T cell receptor (beta chain) was sequenced during a study of identical twins. General study findings and limits: Conclusions were drawn cross-sectionally by statistical analysis, without following the same donors. Abundant beta clonotypes from cord blood had fewer insertions, unlike memory repertoires, which showed none.

TCRdb re-called the 5' RACE reads with MiXCR, one entry per CDR3 protein. Seen here are roughly 290,000 distinct CDR3 sequences, about 8% observed once, and the top ten hold more than 2%. Notes on this clonotype: Its cognate antigen is unknown.

V gave up 5 bases and J gave up 4 bases; unmatched junction bases: 8. Germline CDR1 MNHEY, CDR2 SVGEGT. CDR3 length: 15 amino acids. The sample was also linked to a second study, of yellow fever vaccine responses in identical twins. From that report: The T cell response to vaccination in identical twins was reportedly partly convergent and partly personalized.

The sample taken for sequencing was memory (CD45RO+) T cells sorted from blood. The J gene is TRBJ2-1, the V gene TRBV6-2 or TRBV6-3, with TRBD1 matching over 7 bases. The source of this sequence is a woman aged 18-29 years in good health. The CDR3 here is CASSEPGQVYNEQFF. As DNA, the CDR3 is TGTGCCAGCAGTGAGCCTGGACAGGTTTACAATGAGCAGTTCTTC.